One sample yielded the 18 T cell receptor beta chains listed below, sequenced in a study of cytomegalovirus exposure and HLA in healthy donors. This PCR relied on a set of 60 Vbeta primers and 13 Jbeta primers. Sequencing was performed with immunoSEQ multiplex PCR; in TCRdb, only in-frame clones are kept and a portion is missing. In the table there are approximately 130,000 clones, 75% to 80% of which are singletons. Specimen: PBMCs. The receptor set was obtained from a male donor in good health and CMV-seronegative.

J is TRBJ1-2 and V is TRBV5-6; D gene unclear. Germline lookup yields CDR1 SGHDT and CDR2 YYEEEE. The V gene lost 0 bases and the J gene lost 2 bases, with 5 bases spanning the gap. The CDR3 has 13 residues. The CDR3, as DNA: TGTGCCAGCAGCTTGGGGCAGAACTATGGCTACACCTTC. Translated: CASSLGQNYGYTF.

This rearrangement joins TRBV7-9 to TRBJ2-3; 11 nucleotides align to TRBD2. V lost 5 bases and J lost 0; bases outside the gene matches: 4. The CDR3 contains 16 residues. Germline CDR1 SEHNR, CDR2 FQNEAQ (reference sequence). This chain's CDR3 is CASSARLAGSTDTQYF. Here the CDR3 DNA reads TGTGCCAGCAGCGCTAGACTAGCGGGGAGCACAGATACGCAGTATTTT.

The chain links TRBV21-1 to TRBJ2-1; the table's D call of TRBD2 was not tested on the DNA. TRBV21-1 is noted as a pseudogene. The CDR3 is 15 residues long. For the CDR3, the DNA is TGTGCCAGCAGCAAAGTAGATAGCCGGTACAATGAGCAGTTCTTC. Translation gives CASSKVDSRYNEQFF.

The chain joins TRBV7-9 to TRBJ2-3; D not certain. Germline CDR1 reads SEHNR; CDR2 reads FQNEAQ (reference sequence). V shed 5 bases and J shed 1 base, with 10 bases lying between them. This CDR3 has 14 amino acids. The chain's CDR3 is CASSPTAGTDTQYF. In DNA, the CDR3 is TGTGCCAGCAGCCCGACGGCGGGCACAGATACGCAGTATTTT. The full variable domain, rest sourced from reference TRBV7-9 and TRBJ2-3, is DTGVSQNPRHKITKRGQNVTFRCDPISEHNRLYWYRQTLGQGPEFLTYFQNEAQLEKSRLLSDRFSAERPKGSFSTLEIQRTEQGDSAMYLCASSPTAGTDTQYFGPGTRLTVL.

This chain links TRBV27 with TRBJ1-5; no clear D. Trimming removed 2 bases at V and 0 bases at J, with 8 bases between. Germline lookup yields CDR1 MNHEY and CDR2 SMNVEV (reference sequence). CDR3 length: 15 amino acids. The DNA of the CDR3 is TGTGCCAGCAGTTTAACCGGGGATAGCAATCAGCCCCAGCATTTT. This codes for CASSLTGDSNQPQHF.

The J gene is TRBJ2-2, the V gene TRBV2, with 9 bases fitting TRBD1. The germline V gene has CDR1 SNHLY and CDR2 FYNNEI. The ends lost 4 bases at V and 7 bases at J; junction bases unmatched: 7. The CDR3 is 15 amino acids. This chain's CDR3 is CASSGDRGYVGELFF. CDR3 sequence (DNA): TGTGCCAGCAGTGGAGACAGGGGGTATGTCGGGGAGCTGTTTTTT.

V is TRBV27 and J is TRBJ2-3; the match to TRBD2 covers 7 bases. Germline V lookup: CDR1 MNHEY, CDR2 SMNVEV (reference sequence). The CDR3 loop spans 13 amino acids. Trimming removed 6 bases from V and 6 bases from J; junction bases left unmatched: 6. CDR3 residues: CASRSNGGDTQYF. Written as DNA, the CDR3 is TGTGCCAGCAGATCAAACGGGGGGGATACGCAGTATTTT.

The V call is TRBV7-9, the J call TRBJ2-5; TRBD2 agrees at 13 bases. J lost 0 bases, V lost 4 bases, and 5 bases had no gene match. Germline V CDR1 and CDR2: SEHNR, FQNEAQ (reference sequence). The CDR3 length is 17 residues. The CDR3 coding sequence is TGTGCCAGCAGCTCCGGGACTAGCGGGGAGTACCAAGAGACCCAGTACTTC. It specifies CASSSGTSGEYQETQYF.

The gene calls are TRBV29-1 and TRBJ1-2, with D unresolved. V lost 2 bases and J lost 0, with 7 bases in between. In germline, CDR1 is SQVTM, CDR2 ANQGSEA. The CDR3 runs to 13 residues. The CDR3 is CSVESGSNYGYTF. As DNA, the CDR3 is TGCAGCGTTGAATCAGGTTCTAACTATGGCTACACCTTC.

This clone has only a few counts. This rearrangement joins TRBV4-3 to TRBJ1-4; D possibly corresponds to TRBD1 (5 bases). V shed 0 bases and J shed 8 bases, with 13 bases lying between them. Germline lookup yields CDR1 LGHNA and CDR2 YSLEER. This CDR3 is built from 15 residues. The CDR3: CASSQDRGSGEKLFF. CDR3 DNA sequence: TGCGCCAGCAGCCAAGATCGGGGGAGTGGGGAAAAACTGTTTTTT.

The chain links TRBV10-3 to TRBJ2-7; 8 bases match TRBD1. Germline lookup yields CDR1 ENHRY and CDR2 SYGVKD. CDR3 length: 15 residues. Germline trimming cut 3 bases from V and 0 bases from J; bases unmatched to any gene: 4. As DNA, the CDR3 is TGTGCCATCAGTGATTGGACAGGGTACTCCTACGAGCAGTACTTC. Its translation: CAISDWTGYSYEQYF.

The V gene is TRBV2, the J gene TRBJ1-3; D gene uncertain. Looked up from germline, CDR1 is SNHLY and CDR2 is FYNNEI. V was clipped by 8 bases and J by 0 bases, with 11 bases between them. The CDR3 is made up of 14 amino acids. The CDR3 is CASRRQSSGNTIYF. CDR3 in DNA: TGTGCCAGCCGGCGGCAGAGCTCTGGAAACACCATATATTTT.

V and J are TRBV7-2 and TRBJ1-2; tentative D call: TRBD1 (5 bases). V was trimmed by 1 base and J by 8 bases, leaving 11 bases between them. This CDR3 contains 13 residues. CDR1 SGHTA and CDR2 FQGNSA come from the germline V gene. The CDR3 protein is CASSLDPGLGYTF. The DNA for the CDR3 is TGTGCCAGCAGCTTAGACCCAGGGCTAGGCTACACCTTC. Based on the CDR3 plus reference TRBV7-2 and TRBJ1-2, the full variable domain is GAGVSQSPSNKVTEKGKDVELRCDPISGHTALYWYRQSLGQGLEFLIYFQGNSAPDKSGLPSDRFSAERTGGSVSTLTIQRTQQEDSAVYLCASSLDPGLGYTFGSGTRLTVV.

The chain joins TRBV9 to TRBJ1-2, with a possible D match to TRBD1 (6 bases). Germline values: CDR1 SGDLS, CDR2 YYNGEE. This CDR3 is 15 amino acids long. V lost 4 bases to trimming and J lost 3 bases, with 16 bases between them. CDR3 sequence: CASSPPQGSHYGYTF. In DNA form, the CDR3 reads TGTGCCAGCAGCCCCCCGCAGGGGTCCCACTATGGCTACACCTTC.

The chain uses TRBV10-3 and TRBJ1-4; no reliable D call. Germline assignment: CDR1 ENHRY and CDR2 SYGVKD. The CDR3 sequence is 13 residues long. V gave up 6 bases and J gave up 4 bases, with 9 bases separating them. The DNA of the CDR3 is TGTGCCATCAGCCCGGGTCTTAATGAAAAACTGTTTTTT. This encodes CAISPGLNEKLFF.

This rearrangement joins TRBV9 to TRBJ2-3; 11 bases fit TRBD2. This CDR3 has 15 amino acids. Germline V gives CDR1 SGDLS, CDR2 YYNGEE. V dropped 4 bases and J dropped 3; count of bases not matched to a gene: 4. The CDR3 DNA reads TGTGCCAGCAGCACTAGCGGGGGTGGGACAGATACGCAGTATTTT. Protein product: CASSTSGGGTDTQYF.

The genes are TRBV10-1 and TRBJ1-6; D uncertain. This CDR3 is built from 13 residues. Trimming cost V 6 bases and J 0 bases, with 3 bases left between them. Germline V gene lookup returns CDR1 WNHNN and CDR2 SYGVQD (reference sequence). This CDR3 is CASRSSYNSPLHF. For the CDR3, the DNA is TGCGCCAGCAGGAGCTCCTATAATTCACCCCTCCACTTT.

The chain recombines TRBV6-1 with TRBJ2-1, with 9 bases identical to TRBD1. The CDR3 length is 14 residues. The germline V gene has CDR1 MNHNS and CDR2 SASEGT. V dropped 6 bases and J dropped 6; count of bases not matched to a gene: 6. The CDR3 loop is CASRPGQGANEQFF. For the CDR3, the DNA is TGTGCCAGCAGACCGGGACAGGGAGCCAATGAGCAGTTCTTC.